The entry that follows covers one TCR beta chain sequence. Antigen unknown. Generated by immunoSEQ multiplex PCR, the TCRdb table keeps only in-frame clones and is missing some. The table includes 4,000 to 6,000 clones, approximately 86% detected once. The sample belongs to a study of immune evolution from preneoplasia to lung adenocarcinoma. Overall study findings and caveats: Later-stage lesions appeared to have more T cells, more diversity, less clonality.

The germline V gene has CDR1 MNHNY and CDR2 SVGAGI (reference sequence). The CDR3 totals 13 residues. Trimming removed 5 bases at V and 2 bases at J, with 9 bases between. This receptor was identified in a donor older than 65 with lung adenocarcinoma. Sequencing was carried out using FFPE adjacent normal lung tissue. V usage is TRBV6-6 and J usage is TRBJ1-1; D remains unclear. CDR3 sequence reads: CASSAQTNTEAFF. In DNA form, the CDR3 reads TGTGCCAGCAGTGCTCAGACCAACACTGAAGCTTTCTTT.